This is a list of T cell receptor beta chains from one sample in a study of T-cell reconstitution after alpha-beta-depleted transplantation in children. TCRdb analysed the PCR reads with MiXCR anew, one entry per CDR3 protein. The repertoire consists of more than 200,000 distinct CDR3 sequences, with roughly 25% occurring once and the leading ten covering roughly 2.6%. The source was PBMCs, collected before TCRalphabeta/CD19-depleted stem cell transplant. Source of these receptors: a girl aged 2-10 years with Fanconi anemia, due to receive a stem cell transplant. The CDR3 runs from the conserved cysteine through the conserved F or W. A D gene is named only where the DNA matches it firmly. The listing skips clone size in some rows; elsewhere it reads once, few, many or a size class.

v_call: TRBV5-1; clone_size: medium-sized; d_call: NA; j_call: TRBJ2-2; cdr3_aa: CASSLGNTGELFF; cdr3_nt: TGCGCCAGCAGCTTGGGGAACACCGGGGAGCTGTTTTTT
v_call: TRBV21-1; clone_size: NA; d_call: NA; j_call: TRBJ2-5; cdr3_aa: CASSNRQIQETQYF; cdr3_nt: TGTGCCAGCAGCAACCGACAGATTCAAGAGACCCAGTACTTC
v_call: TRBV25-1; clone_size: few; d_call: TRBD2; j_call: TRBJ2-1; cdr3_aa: CASSEYFAGGPEDSSYNEQFF; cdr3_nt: TGTGCCAGCAGTGAATATTTTGCGGGAGGGCCGGAGGATAGCTCCTACAATGAGCAGTTCTTC
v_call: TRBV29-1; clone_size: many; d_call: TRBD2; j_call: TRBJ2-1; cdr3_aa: CSAHGGTYNEQFF; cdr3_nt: TGCAGCGCACACGGGGGGACCTACAATGAGCAGTTCTTC
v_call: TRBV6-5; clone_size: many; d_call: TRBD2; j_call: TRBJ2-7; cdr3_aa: CASNKLAASSYEQYF; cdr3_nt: TGTGCCAGCAACAAACTAGCGGCTAGCTCCTACGAGCAGTACTTC
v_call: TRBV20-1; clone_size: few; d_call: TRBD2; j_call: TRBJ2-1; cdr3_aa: CSARGSGVGNEQFF; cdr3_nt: TGCAGTGCTCGCGGGAGCGGTGTCGGGAATGAGCAGTTCTTC
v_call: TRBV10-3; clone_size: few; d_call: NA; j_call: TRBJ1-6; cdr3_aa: CAISTIDSPLHF; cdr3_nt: TGTGCCATCAGTACAATAGATTCACCCCTCCACTTT
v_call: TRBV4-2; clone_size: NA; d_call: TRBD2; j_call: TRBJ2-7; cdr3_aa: CASSLYLAGNYEQYF; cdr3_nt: TGTGCCAGCAGCCTGTACCTAGCGGGCAACTACGAGCAGTACTTC
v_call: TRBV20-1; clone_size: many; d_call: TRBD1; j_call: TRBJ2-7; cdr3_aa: CSANEDRAAYEQYF; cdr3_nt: TGCAGTGCTAATGAGGACAGGGCCGCCTACGAGCAGTACTTC
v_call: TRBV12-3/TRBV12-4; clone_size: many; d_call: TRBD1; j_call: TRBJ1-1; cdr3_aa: CASSFLSTGGVAFF; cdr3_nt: TGTGCCAGCAGTTTCCTGTCGACAGGGGGGGTGGCTTTCTTT
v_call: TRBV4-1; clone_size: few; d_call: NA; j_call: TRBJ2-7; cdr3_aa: CASSQWASAYEQYF; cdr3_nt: TGCGCCAGCAGCCAGTGGGCCTCCGCCTACGAGCAGTACTTC
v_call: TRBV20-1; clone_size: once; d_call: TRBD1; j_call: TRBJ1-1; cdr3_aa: CSAGIRDSKAFF; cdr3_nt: TGCAGTGCTGGGATCCGGGACAGCAAAGCTTTCTTT